This T cell receptor (beta chain) comes out of a study of molecular identifiers for immune sequencing clone quantification. Looking at the study overall: RNA, taken in replicates from about 19,000 or 110,000 naive CD8 cells, was split five ways, with four sequenced.

This clonotype appeared many times. Antigen specificity is unknown. Sorted inputs of 20,000 to 1,000,000 cells, with 10%, 30% or 50% RNA, yielded naive CD8 libraries. Broader study findings: Naive cells had under 1% of molecules in clones above 20 RNA copies, effectors over 99%.

A single record per CDR3 protein comes from TCRdb applying MiXCR to the PCR reads. Of a few hundred thousand distinct CDR3 sequences listed, over 20% were seen once; the top ten hold 0.84%. Germline V lookup: CDR1 MGHRA, CDR2 YSYEKL. The CDR3 extends over 14 amino acids. V lost 4 bases to trimming and J lost 3 bases, with 13 bases between them. The TCR comes from a human donor in good health. Some libraries in this study had Jurkat cell RNA spiked in. Sequenced material: naive CD8+ T cells from blood, with Jurkat cell RNA spiked in. Subset here: FACS-sorted CD8+CD4-CCR7+CD45RA+ naive T cells. The chain has TRBV4-1 and TRBJ2-7; D is tentatively TRBD1 or TRBD2 (5 bases each). CDR3 bases: TGCGCCAGCAGCCCCGGGACCGCGCACTACGAGCAGTACTTC. Its protein is CASSPGTAHYEQYF.